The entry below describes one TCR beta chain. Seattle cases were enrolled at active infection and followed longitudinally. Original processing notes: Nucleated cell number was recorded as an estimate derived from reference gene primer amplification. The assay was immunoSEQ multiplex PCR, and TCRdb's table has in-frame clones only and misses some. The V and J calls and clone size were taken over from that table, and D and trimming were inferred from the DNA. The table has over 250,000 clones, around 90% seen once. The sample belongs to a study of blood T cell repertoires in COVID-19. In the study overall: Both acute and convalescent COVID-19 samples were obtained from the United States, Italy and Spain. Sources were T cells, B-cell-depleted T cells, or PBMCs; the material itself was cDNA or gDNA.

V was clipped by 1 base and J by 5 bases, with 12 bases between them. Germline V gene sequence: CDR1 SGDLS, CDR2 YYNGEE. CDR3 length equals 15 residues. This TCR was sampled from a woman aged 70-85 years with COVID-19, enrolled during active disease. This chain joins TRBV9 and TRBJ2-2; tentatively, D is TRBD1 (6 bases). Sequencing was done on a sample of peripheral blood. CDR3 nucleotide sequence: TGTGCCAGCAGCGTATTGCAGGGGCCAACCGGGGAGCTGTTTTTT. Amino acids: CASSVLQGPTGELFF. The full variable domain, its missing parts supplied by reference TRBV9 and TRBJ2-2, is DSGVTQTPKHLITATGQRVTLRCSPRSGDLSVYWYQQSLDQGLQFLIQYYNGEERAKGNILERFSAQQFPDLHSELNLSSLELGDSALYFCASSVLQGPTGELFFGEGSRLTVL.